The present T cell receptor beta chain was sequenced within a study of blood T cell repertoires in COVID-19. Study summary: Whether acute or convalescent, the COVID-19 samples came from the United States, Italy and Spain. PBMCs, B-cell-depleted T cells, or T cells were the source of the cDNA or gDNA that made up the material.

In the original processing: Amplification of reference gene primers provided the estimated nucleated cell counts. Data came from immunoSEQ multiplex PCR; TCRdb stores just in-frame clones and leaves some out. V, J and clone size reflect that table, while D and trimming were determined from the DNA. Altogether 30,000 to 40,000 clones are present, approximately 89% being singletons, with the ten largest covering over 35%. This CDR3 is 14 amino acids long. V was clipped by 6 bases and J by 1 base, with 10 bases between them. The germline gives CDR1 MNHEY, CDR2 SVGAGI. The V and J genes are TRBV6-5 and TRBJ1-5; D is perhaps TRBD1 (6 bases). The source of this sequence is a man in his 60s with active or convalescent COVID-19. Sequenced sample: peripheral blood. For the CDR3, the DNA is TGTGCCAGCAGACAGGGATGGAGCAATCAGCCCCAGCATTTT. Its protein product is CASRQGWSNQPQHF.